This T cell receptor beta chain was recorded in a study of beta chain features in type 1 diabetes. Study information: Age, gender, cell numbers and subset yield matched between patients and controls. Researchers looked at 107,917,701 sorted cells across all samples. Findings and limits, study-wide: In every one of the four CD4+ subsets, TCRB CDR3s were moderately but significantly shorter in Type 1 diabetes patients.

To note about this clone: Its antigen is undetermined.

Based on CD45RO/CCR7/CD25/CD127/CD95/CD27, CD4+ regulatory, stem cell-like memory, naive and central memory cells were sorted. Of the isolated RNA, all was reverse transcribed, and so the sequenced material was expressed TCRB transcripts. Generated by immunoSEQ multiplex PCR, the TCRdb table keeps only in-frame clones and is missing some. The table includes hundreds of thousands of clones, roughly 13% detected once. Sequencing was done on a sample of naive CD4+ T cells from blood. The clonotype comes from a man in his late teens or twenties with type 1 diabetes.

The CDR3 DNA sequence: TGTGCCAGCAGCTTTATTCATTTGGACACTGAAGCTTTCTTT. Protein product: CASSFIHLDTEAFF. The chain couples TRBV11-3 to TRBJ1-1; D gene unclear. V lost 3 bases and J lost 3, with 11 bases in between. The CDR3 loop spans 14 amino acids. Germline V gene lookup returns CDR1 SGHNT and CDR2 YENEEA.